Sequencing of this T cell receptor (beta chain) was carried out in a study of response to subunit inactivated influenza vaccine. General study results and limits: That few new T cells are recruited by each seasonal influenza vaccination was the authors' suggestion.

TCRdb re-called the RT-PCR reads with MiXCR, one entry per CDR3 protein. The data hold about 780,000 distinct CDR3 sequences, with around a sixth observed a single time. A note on this clonotype: Its antigen is as yet unknown.

Trimming took 3 bases from V and 7 from J, leaving 9 bases between them. CDR3 length: 11 residues. The germline V gene has CDR1 SQVTM and CDR2 ANQGSEA. The sequencing used PBMCs from blood, collected 5 days after vaccination. The V call is TRBV29-1, the J call TRBJ1-2; no firm D call. The TCR comes from a man over 45 who received an inactivated influenza vaccine. The CDR3, as DNA: TGCAGCGTTGATGGGCAAGGTGGCTACACCTTC. This sequence encodes CSVDGQGGYTF.